Described below is a single T cell receptor (beta chain) sequence and its context. It lacks a known antigen. Base qualities are missing; no much larger clone stands one base away. The immunoSEQ Assay, a bias-controlled multiplex PCR, was used to amplify TCRbeta CDR3 regions from genomic DNA. Under the source paper's analysis protocol: The number of nucleated cells in each sample was estimated from the amplification of reference gene primers within the assay. To quantify the absolute abundance of each unique TCRbeta CDR3 rearrangement, sequence reads were collapsed and filtered. For each sample, productive Simpson clonality was calculated as the square root of Simpson's diversity index over productive rearrangements. TCRdb stores this immuneACCESS table with in-frame sequences only. Part of the clones is absent; in the studies checked, under half of the shortfall reflects unresolved V genes, and no reason is known for the rest. That table supplies the V and J calls and clone size; D and trimming were determined from the DNA. In all, the sample holds about 330,000 clones, and more than 85% of those were seen once. The ten top clones hold less than 20% of the sample.

The data are from a study of blood T cell repertoires in COVID-19 (dated by TCRdb to the early 2020s). Context from the whole study: Collaborator samples came from the United States, Italy and Spain and covered acute and convalescent phases of COVID-19. The material from the prospective study consisted of cDNA or gDNA derived from T cells, B-cell-depleted T cells, or PBMCs. Deeply sampled blood TCRbeta repertoires from subjects exposed to, actively infected with, or recovered from COVID-19 were included in the dataset. The repertoires were made available in a free public database intended to serve as a resource for research on the immune response to SARS-CoV-2. Samples came from the ongoing ImmuneRACE study (first 160 participants) plus 1,254 subjects from 6 global collaborators. Sample metadata almost always included a de-identified subject ID, COVID-19 status, age in years and sex. HLA class I and class II types, where available, came from metadata supplied by the sample provider rather than from assay-based typing. Beyond this particular receptor, the publication reports: How much clinical and demographic metadata was included differed by source and by participant, and the metadata was provided uncurated.

Participants in the prospective study were enrolled through a virtual design, were aged roughly 18 to 100 years, and lived in roughly 24 United States geographic areas. In the prospective study, participants were assigned to cohorts based on the clinical history participants reported in a screening survey and a study questionnaire. Recovered participants in ImmuneRACE Cohort 3 were defined by two consecutive negative NP/OP PCR tests, clearance by a healthcare professional, or resolution of symptoms. Mobile phlebotomists in the prospective study collected whole blood, serum and a nasopharyngeal or oropharyngeal swab from every participant. Prospective study participants could optionally give additional blood draws and questionnaires over an approximately two-month period. Prospective study blood samples were shipped either frozen or at room temperature before DNA extraction. The material sequenced was PBMCs or T cells enriched from blood (not recorded which). The TCR originated in a woman aged 30 to 39 who had recovered from COVID-19.

At the DNA level, the sequence is TGTGCCACCAGTGAGGACTACCAAGAGACCCAGTACTTC. It translates as CATSEDYQETQYF. The V and J segments used are TRBV24-1 and TRBJ2-5; the D region possibly corresponds to TRBD2 (5 bases align). Per the germline V gene, KGHDR is the CDR1 and SFDVKD is the CDR2. From its cysteine to its phenylalanine, the CDR3 spans 13 amino acids. Left in the record is the CDR3 DNA by itself, 39 bases read in frame from the first base. Trimming costs V 4 bases and J 0 bases, and their ends lie 5 bases apart.